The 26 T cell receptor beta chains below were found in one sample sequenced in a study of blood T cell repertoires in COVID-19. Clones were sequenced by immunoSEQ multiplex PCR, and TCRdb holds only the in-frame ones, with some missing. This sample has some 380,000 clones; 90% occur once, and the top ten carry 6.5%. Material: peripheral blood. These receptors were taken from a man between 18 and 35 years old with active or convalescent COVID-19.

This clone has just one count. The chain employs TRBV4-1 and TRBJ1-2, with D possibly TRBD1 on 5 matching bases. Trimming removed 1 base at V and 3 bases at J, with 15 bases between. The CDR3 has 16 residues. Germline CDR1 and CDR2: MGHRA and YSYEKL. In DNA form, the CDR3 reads TGCGCCAGCAGCCAAGTAGGGCGGGGCAGGGACTATGGCTACACCTTC. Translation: CASSQVGRGRDYGYTF.

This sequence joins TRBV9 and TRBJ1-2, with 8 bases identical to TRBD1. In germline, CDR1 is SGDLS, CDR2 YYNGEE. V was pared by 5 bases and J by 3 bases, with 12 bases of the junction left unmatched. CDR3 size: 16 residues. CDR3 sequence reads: CASRYLTGGTYYGYTF. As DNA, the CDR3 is TGTGCCAGCAGATACCTAACAGGGGGTACATACTATGGCTACACCTTC.

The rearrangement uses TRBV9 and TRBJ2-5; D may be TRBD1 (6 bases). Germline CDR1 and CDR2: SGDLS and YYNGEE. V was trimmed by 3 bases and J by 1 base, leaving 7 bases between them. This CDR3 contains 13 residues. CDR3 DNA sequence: TGTGCCAGCAGCGCGGACAGCCAAGAGACCCAGTACTTC. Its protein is CASSADSQETQYF.

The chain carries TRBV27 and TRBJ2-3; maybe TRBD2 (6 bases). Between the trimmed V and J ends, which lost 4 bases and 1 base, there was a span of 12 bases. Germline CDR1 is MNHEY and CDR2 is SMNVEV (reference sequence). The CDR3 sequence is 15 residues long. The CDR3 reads CASSSTGTRTDTQYF. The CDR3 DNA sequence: TGTGCCAGCAGTTCCACCGGGACTCGCACAGATACGCAGTATTTT.

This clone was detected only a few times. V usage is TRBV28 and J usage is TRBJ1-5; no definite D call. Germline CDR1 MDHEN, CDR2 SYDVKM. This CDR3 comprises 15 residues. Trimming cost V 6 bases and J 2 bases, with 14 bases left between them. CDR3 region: CASSLSRGGNQPQHF. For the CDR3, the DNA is TGTGCCAGCAGCTTGTCCCGCGGGGGCAATCAGCCCCAGCATTTT. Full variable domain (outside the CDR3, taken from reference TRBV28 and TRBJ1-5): DVKVTQSSRYLVKRTGEKVFLECVQDMDHENMFWYRQDPGLGLRLIYFSYDVKMKEKGDIPEGYSVSREKKERFSLILESASTNQTSMYLCASSLSRGGNQPQHFGDGTRLSIL.

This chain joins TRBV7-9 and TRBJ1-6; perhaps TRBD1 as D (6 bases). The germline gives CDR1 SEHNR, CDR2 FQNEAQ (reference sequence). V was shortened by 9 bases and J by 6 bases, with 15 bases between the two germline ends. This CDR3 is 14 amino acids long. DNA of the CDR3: TGTGCCAGTATTGAACCAGGGGTTAATTCACCCCTCCACTTT. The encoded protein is CASIEPGVNSPLHF.

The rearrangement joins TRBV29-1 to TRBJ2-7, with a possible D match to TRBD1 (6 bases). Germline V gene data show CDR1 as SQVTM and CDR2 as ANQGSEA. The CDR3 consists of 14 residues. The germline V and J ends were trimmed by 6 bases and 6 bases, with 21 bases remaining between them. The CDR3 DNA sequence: TGCAGCGTGGCCAGGGGCGATCCTCGGCCCGAGCAGTACTTC. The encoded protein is CSVARGDPRPEQYF.

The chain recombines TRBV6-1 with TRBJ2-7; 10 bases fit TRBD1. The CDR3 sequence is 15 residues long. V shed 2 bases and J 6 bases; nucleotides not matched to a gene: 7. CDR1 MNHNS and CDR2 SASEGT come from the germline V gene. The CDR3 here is CASSEFRDRGSEQYF. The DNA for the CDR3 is TGTGCCAGCAGTGAATTTAGGGACAGGGGCTCCGAGCAGTACTTC.

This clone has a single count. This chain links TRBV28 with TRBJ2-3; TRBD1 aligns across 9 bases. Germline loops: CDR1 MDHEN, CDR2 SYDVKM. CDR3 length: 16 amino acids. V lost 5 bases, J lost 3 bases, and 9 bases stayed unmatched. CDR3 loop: CASSPQQGAWTDTQYF. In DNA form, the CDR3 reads TGTGCCAGCAGTCCCCAACAGGGGGCCTGGACAGATACGCAGTATTTT.

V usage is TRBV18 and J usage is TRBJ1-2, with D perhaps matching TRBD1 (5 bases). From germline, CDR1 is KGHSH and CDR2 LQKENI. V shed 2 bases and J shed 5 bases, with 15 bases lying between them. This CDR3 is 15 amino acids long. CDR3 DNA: TGTGCCAGCTCACCAAACCGATGGGGGAGGTATGGCTACACCTTC. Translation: CASSPNRWGRYGYTF.

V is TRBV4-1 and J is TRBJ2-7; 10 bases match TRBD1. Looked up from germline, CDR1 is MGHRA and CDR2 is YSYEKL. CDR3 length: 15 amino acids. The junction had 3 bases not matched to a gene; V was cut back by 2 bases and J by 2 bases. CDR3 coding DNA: TGCGCCAGCAGCCAAAGAGGACAGGGGGCCTACGAGCAGTACTTC. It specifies CASSQRGQGAYEQYF.

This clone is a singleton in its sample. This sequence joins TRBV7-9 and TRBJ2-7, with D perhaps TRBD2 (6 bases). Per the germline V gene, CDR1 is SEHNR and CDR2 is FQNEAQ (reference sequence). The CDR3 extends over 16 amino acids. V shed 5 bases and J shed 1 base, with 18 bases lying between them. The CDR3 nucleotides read TGTGCCAGCAGCGAAAGATGGCGGGGAACTTCCTACGAGCAGTACTTC. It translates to CASSERWRGTSYEQYF.

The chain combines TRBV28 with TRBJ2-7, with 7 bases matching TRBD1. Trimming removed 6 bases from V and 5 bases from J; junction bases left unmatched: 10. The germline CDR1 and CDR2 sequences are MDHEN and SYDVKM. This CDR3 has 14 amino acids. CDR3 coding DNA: TGTGCCAGCAGGGCCGGGACAGCCGTTAACGAGCAGTACTTC. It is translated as CASRAGTAVNEQYF.

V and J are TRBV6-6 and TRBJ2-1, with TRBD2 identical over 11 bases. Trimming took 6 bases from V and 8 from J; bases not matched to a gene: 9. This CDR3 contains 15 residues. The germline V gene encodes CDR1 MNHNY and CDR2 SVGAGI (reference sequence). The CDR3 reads CASRILAGGGDEQFF. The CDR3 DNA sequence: TGTGCCAGCAGGATTCTAGCGGGGGGCGGAGATGAGCAGTTCTTC.

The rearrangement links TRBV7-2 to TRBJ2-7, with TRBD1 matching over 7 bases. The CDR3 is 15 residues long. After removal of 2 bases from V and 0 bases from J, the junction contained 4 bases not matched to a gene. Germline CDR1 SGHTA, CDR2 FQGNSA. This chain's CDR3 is CASSLMTGSSYEQYF. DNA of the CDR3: TGTGCCAGCAGCTTAATGACAGGGTCCTCCTACGAGCAGTACTTC. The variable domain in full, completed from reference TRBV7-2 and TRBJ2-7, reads GAGVSQSPSNKVTEKGKDVELRCDPISGHTALYWYRQSLGQGLEFLIYFQGNSAPDKSGLPSDRFSAERTGGSVSTLTIQRTQQEDSAVYLCASSLMTGSSYEQYFGPGTRLTVT.

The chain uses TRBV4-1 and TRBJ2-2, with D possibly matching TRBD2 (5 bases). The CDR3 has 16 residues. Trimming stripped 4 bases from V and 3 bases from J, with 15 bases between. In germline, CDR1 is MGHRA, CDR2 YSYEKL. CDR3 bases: TGCGCCAGCAGCCTGCGATCGACGGACTACACCGGGGAGCTGTTTTTT. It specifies CASSLRSTDYTGELFF.

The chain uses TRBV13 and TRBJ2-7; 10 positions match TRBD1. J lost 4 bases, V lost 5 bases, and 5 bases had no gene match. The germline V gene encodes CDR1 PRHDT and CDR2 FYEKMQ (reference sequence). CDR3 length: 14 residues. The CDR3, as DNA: TGTGCCAGCAGCATTAGGACAGGGGGTTACGAGCAGTACTTC. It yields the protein CASSIRTGGYEQYF.

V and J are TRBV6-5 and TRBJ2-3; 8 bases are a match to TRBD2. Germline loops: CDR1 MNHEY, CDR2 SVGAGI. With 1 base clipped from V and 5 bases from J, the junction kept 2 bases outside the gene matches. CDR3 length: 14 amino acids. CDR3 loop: CASSYLREVDTQYF. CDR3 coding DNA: TGTGCCAGCAGTTACTTGCGGGAGGTAGATACGCAGTATTTT.

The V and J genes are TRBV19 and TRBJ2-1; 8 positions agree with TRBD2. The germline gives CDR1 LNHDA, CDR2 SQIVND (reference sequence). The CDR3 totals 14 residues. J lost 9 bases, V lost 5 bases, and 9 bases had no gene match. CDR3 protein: CASSPQAGVTEQFF. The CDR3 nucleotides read TGTGCCAGTAGTCCACAAGCGGGAGTTACTGAGCAGTTCTTC.

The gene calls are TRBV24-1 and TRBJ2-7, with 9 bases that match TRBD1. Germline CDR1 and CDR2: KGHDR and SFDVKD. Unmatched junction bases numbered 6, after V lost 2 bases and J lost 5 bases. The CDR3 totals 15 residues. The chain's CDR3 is CATSDSGTGLHEQYF. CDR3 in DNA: TGTGCCACCAGTGATTCGGGGACAGGGTTACACGAGCAGTACTTC.

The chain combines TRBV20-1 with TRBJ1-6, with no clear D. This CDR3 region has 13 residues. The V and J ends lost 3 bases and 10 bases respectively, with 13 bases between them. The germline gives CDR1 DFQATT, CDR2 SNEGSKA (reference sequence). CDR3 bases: TGCAGTGCTAGTCAAGGGAGCCGATCACCCCTCCACTTT. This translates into CSASQGSRSPLHF.

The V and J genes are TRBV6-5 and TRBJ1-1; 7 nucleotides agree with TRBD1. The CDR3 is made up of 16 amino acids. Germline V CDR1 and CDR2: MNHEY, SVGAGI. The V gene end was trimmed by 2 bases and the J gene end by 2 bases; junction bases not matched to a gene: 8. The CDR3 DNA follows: TGTGCCAGCAGTTACGGGACAGCCCAAGGAAACACTGAAGCTTTCTTT. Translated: CASSYGTAQGNTEAFF.

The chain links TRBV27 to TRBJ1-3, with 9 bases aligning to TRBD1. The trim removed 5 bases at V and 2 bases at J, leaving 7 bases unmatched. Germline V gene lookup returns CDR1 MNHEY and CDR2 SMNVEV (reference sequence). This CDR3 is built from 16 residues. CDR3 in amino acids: CASSPGQGKTGNTIYF. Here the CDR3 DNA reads TGTGCCAGCAGTCCAGGACAGGGGAAGACTGGAAACACCATATATTTT.

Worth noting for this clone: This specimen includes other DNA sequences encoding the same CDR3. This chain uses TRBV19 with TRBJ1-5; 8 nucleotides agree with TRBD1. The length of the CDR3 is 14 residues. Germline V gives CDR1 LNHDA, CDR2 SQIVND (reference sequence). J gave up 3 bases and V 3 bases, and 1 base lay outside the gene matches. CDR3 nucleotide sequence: TGTGCCAGTAGTATCAGGGGGCCCAATCAGCCCCAGCATTTT. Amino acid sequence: CASSIRGPNQPQHF.

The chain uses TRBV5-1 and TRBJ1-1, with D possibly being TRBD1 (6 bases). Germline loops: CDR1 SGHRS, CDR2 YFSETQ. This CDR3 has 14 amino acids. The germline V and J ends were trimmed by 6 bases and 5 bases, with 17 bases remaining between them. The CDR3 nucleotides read TGCGCCAGCACCAAGGGGGGGGCAGGGACTGAAGCTTTCTTT. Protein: CASTKGGAGTEAFF.

The CDR3 DNA reads as TGTGCCAGCAGAAGGGACACCGTTTACCAGTTCTTC. Translation: CASRRDTVYQFF. The rearrangement links TRBV5-6 to TRBJ2-1; D is possibly TRBD1 (6 bases). Looked up from germline, CDR1 is SGHDT and CDR2 is YYEEEE. The germline V and J ends were trimmed by 5 bases and 13 bases, with 16 bases remaining between them. The CDR3 runs 12 residues.